The following is a T cell receptor delta chain sequence with its context. A read error is likely here: a far larger clone is one base away. The identical CDR3 is also encoded by other nucleotide sequences in the sample. The source of the sample is a study of γδ T cells in repeated Plasmodium falciparum infection. TCRdb used CATT to re-call clones from the multiplex PCR reads. The table records 93,000 or so delta-chain clones, 0.75% to 1% of them present only once. This clonotype was obtained from a pool of human donors (malaria-infected and uninfected, not separated). Material: gamma-delta T cells from blood.

This chain's CDR3 is CALGERPTGESPPLIF. CDR3 DNA sequence: TGTGCTCTTGGGGAACGCCCCACAGGGGAATCCCCACCACTCATCTTT. This chain joins TRDV1 and TRDJ1; the D gene is possibly TRDD3 (5 bases). In the absence of a J gene in TCRdb, the DNA was matched to germline to assign it here. The V and J ends lost 1 base and 10 bases respectively, with 22 bases between them. This CDR3 spans 16 amino acids. Germline CDR1 reads TSWWSYY; CDR2 reads QGS.